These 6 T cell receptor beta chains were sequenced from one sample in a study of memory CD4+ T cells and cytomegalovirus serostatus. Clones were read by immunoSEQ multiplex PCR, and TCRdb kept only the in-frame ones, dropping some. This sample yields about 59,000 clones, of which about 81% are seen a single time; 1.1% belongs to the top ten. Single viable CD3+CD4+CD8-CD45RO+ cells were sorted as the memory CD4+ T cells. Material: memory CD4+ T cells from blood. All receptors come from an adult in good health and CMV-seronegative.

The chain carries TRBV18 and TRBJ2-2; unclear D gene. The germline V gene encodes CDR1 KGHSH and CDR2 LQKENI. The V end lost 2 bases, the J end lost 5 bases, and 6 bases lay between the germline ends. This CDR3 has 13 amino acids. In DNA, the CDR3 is TGTGCCAGCTCACCAAGGGAAACCGGGGAGCTGTTTTTT. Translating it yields CASSPRETGELFF.

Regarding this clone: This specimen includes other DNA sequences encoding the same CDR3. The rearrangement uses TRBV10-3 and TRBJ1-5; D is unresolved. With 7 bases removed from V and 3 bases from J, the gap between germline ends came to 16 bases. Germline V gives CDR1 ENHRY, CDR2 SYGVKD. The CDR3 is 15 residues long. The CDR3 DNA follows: TGTGCCATCACCGTAGTCGATAGGGACAATCAGCCCCAGCATTTT. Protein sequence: CAITVVDRDNQPQHF.

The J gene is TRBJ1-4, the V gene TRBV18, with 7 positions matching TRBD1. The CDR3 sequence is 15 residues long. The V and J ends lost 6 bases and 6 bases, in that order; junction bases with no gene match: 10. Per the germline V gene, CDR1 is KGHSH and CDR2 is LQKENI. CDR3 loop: CASSPTGTVYEKLFF. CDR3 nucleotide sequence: TGTGCCAGCTCCCCTACCGGGACAGTGTATGAAAAACTGTTTTTT. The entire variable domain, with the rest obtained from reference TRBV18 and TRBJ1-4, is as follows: NAGVMQNPRHLVRRRGQEARLRCSPMKGHSHVYWYRQLPEEGLKFMVYLQKENIIDESGMPKERFSAEFPKEGPSILRIQQVVRGDSAAYFCASSPTGTVYEKLFFGSGTQLSVL.

The CDR3 DNA reads TGTGCCAGCAGTTTGGGGTCGATGGGGACGAGAGGCGAGCAGTACTTC. It translates to CASSLGSMGTRGEQYF. The chain joins TRBV28 to TRBJ2-7; D tentatively reads TRBD1 or TRBD2 (5 bases each). Germline V gene lookup returns CDR1 MDHEN and CDR2 SYDVKM. CDR3 length: 16 residues. The V gene lost 3 bases and the J gene lost 6 bases, with 21 bases spanning the gap.

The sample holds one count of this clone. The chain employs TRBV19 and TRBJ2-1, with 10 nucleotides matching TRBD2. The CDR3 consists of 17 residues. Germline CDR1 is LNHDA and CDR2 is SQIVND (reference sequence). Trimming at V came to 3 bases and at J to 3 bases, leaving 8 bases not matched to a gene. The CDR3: CASSIRPSGSVYNEQFF. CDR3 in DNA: TGTGCCAGTAGTATTAGGCCTAGCGGGAGCGTCTACAATGAGCAGTTCTTC.

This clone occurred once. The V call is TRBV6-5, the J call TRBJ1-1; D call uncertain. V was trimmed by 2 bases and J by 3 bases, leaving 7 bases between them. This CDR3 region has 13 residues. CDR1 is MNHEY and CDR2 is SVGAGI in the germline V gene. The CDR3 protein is CASSYIGYTEAFF. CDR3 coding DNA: TGTGCCAGCAGTTACATAGGCTACACTGAAGCTTTCTTT.